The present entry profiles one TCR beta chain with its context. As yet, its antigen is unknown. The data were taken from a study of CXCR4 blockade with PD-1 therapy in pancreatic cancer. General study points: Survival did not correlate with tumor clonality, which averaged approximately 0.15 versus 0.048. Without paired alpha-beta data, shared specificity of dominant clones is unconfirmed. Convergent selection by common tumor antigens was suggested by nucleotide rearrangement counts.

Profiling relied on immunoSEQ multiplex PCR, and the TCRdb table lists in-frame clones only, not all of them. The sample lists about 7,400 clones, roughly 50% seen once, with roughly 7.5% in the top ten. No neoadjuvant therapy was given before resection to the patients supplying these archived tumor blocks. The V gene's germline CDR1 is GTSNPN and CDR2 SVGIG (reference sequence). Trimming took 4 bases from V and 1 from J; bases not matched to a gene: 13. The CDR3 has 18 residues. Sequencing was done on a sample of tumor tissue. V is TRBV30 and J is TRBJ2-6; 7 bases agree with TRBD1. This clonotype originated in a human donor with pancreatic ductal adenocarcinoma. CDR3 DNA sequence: TGTGCCTGGAAGGGGGCCCCAGGATTCACGTCTGGGGCCAACGTCCTGACTTTC. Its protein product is CAWKGAPGFTSGANVLTF.